The sequence of this TCR beta chain was determined in a study of post-analysis software for immune sequencing data. Overall study results and limits: The study found TRBV5-6, TRBV5-1 and TRBV20-1 among a few TRBV segments more frequent in patients than controls.

Presence of unique molecular identifiers characterized the TCR beta cDNA libraries. Researchers reported roughly 510,000 cDNA molecules coming from around 1 to 10 million T cells. TCRdb recomputed calls from the PCR reads with MiXCR, one row per CDR3 protein. The sample lists roughly 870,000 distinct CDR3 sequences, around 53% occurring once. The CDR3 covers 15 residues. V shed 5 bases and J 5 bases; nucleotides not matched to a gene: 11. Per the germline V gene, CDR1 is DFQATT and CDR2 is SNEGSKA (reference sequence). On this clonotype itself: Antigen: not known.

The sequence came from a girl aged 5-17 years with multiple sclerosis. This chain uses TRBV20-1 with TRBJ2-5; 10 positions agree with TRBD1. The sequencing input was blood. CDR3 in DNA: TGCAGTGCTCCCCGACCGGGACAGGGGAGGGAGACCCAGTACTTC. Its translation: CSAPRPGQGRETQYF.